These 29 T cell receptor beta chains share one sample of origin, sequenced in a study of blood T cell repertoires in COVID-19. Clones were sequenced by immunoSEQ multiplex PCR, and TCRdb holds only the in-frame ones, with some missing. The sample consists of about 390,000 clones, approximately 90% of them appearing once. The sample was PBMCs or T cells enriched from blood (not recorded which). The source is a woman in her fifties or sixties who had recovered from COVID-19.

This clone was observed a single time. This sequence joins TRBV6-2 or TRBV6-3 and TRBJ1-6; 7 bases match TRBD1. This CDR3 region has 16 residues. V lost 5 bases, J lost 7 bases, and 11 bases stayed unmatched. CDR1 and CDR2 from the germline V gene are MNHEY and SVGEGT. In DNA form, the CDR3 reads TGTGCCAGCAGTCTCCCGCCGACAGGGAACAATTCACCCCTCCACTTT. It specifies CASSLPPTGNNSPLHF.

This chain links TRBV7-2 with TRBJ1-2, with 8 bases that match TRBD1. Per the germline V gene, CDR1 is SGHTA and CDR2 is FQGNSA. Trimming cost V 5 bases and J 7 bases; bases outside gene matches: 9. CDR3 size: 14 residues. CDR3 nucleotide sequence: TGTGCCAGCAGCGGGCCCGGGACAGGTGGTGGCTACACCTTC. Amino acids: CASSGPGTGGGYTF.

The rearrangement joins TRBV2 to TRBJ2-3; 10 bases align to TRBD1. This CDR3 is 14 amino acids long. The trim removed 4 bases at V and 3 bases at J, leaving 1 base unmatched. Germline V gene data show CDR1 as SNHLY and CDR2 as FYNNEI. The CDR3 DNA is TGTGCCAGCAGTGGACAGGGGGCAACAGATACGCAGTATTTT. This translates into CASSGQGATDTQYF.

This clone was recorded once. The DNA is left out, because the CDR3 cannot be placed on it with certainty; the CDR3 is given as TCRdb lists it. V usage is TRBV2 and J usage is TRBJ2-3; the tabulated D call, TRBD2, remains unverified against the DNA. The CDR3 has 12 residues if both end residues are counted. Germline CDR1 SNHLY, CDR2 FYNNEI. This CDR3 reads CASSVGRGAEYF.

This chain uses TRBV30 with TRBJ2-3, with no clear D. The germline V gene has CDR1 GTSNPN and CDR2 SVGIG (reference sequence). CDR3 length: 15 residues. V dropped 0 bases and J dropped 0 bases, with 10 bases sitting between them. The CDR3 coding sequence is TGTGCCTGGAGTGTGTTTAGCCGAAGCACAGATACGCAGTATTTT. This sequence encodes CAWSVFSRSTDTQYF.

The chain combines TRBV5-6 with TRBJ1-1; 7 bases map to TRBD1. This CDR3 is built from 13 residues. Germline trimming cut 6 bases from V and 6 bases from J; bases unmatched to any gene: 8. The V gene's germline CDR1 is SGHDT and CDR2 YYEEEE. CDR3 nucleotides: TGTGCCAGCATATACAGGGGAGTCGCTGAAGCTTTCTTT. It translates to CASIYRGVAEAFF.

CDR3 sequence (DNA): TGTGCCTGGAGCGTCCAGGGACTCTATGGCTACACCTTC. Translating gives CAWSVQGLYGYTF. This rearrangement joins TRBV30 to TRBJ1-2, with TRBD1 as a possible D gene (5 bases). The germline V and J ends were trimmed by 3 bases and 4 bases, with 12 bases remaining between them. This CDR3 is 13 amino acids long. Germline V gene sequence: CDR1 GTSNPN, CDR2 SVGIG (reference sequence).

CDR3 protein: CASSESGHLRPGYTF. CDR3 sequence (DNA): TGCGCCAGCAGTGAGTCGGGACACCTAAGACCTGGCTACACCTTC. The J gene is TRBJ1-2, the V gene TRBV10-1; tentative D call: TRBD1 (6 bases). Between the trimmed V and J ends, which lost 0 bases and 7 bases, there was a span of 15 bases. The length of the CDR3 is 15 residues. Germline loops: CDR1 WNHNN, CDR2 SYGVQD (reference sequence).

The V and J genes are TRBV5-5 and TRBJ1-2; 9 nucleotides align to TRBD1. The germline gives CDR1 SGHKS, CDR2 YYEKEE (reference sequence). The length of the CDR3 is 14 residues. Trimming cost V 8 bases and J 5 bases; bases outside gene matches: 10. DNA of the CDR3: TGTGCCAGTATATGGGACAGGGCTGCATATGGCTACACCTTC. Translated, it gives CASIWDRAAYGYTF.

This clone appeared a single time. The chain is built from TRBV5-5 and TRBJ2-1, with TRBD1 identical over 7 bases. Per the germline V gene, CDR1 is SGHKS and CDR2 is YYEKEE (reference sequence). The CDR3 has 15 residues. Trimming removed 0 bases from V and 5 bases from J; junction bases left unmatched: 5. This chain's CDR3 is CASSLARGSHNEQFF. The CDR3 nucleotides read TGTGCCAGCAGCTTGGCCAGGGGGTCGCACAATGAGCAGTTCTTC. Full variable domain (missing parts from reference TRBV5-5 and TRBJ2-1): DAGVTQSPTHLIKTRGQQVTLRCSPISGHKSVSWYQQVLGQGPQFIFQYYEKEERGRGNFPDRFSARQFPNYSSELNVNALLLGDSALYLCASSLARGSHNEQFFGPGTRLTVL.

Here the CDR3 DNA reads TGTGCCAGCAGCCGCACACAGGGCAATGGCTACACCTTC. Amino acids: CASSRTQGNGYTF. The rearrangement joins TRBV7-2 to TRBJ1-2; D possibly corresponds to TRBD1 (6 bases). There are 13 residues in the CDR3. Trimming cost V 5 bases and J 6 bases, with 13 bases left between them. CDR1 and CDR2 from the germline V gene are SGHTA and FQGNSA.

This chain connects TRBV7-6 to TRBJ2-3; 10 bases agree with TRBD2. The CDR3 runs 16 residues. Germline CDR1 is SGHVS and CDR2 is FNYEAQ. Germline trimming cut 1 base from V and 8 bases from J; bases unmatched to any gene: 9. The CDR3: CASSLDQAGGPGTQYF. The DNA of the CDR3 is TGTGCCAGCAGCTTAGATCAAGCGGGGGGGCCGGGTACGCAGTATTTT.

The chain recombines TRBV10-3 with TRBJ2-2; D gene unclear. Per the germline V gene, CDR1 is ENHRY and CDR2 is SYGVKD. This CDR3 comprises 12 residues. V was pared by 3 bases and J by 9 bases, with 8 bases between. CDR3 DNA sequence: TGTGCCATCAGTGATTTGGGCTGGGAGCTGTTTTTT. Protein product: CAISDLGWELFF.

Written as DNA, the CDR3 is TGTGCCAGCAGCCGGGGGGGGACCTACGAGCAGTACTTC. Protein product: CASSRGGTYEQYF. The chain links TRBV3-1 (or the pseudogene TRBV3-2) to TRBJ2-7; 7 nucleotides agree with TRBD2. The junction had 2 bases not matched to a gene; V was cut back by 4 bases and J by 2 bases. Looked up from germline, CDR1 is LGHDT and CDR2 is YNNKEL (reference sequence). The CDR3 spans 13 residues.

V usage is TRBV15 and J usage is TRBJ1-5; no clear D gene. The ends were cut back, 5 bases at V and 0 bases at J, with 5 bases in the middle. Germline V CDR1 and CDR2: LNHNV, YYDKDF (reference sequence). The CDR3 has 13 amino acids. CDR3 protein: CATSLASNQPQHF. In DNA, the CDR3 is TGTGCCACCAGCTTAGCTAGCAATCAGCCCCAGCATTTT.

In this sample, this clone turned up once. For the CDR3, the DNA is TGTGCCAGCAGCTCCTTGGGAGGTTGGGAGAACACTGAAGCTTTCTTT. This gives the protein CASSSLGGWENTEAFF. The chain employs TRBV11-2 and TRBJ1-1; D call uncertain. This CDR3 has 16 amino acids. The V gene lost 4 bases and the J gene lost 1 base, with 16 bases spanning the gap. Looked up from germline, CDR1 is SGHAT and CDR2 is FQNNGV.

The rearrangement links TRBV6-5 to TRBJ1-1; no clear D. V shed 5 bases and J shed 6 bases, with 19 bases lying between them. The CDR3 is made up of 15 amino acids. Germline values: CDR1 MNHEY, CDR2 SVGAGI. The CDR3 nucleotides read TGTGCCAGCAGTACCCCCCCGGCCCTCCAGGCTGAAGCTTTCTTT. This sequence encodes CASSTPPALQAEAFF.

The chain couples TRBV9 to TRBJ1-3, with a weak D call TRBD1 (6 bases). The germline V and J ends were trimmed by 4 bases and 4 bases, with 15 bases remaining between them. This CDR3 comprises 15 residues. Germline CDR1 SGDLS, CDR2 YYNGEE. CDR3 sequence reads: CASSFRGGDGNTIYF. CDR3 nucleotide sequence: TGTGCCAGCAGCTTCCGAGGGGGGGACGGAAACACCATATATTTT.

This rearrangement joins TRBV7-2 to TRBJ2-3, with TRBD2 matching over 11 bases. CDR3 size: 17 residues. CDR1 and CDR2 (germline): SGHTA, FQGNSA. J gave up 3 bases and V 5 bases, and 10 bases lay outside the gene matches. DNA for the CDR3: TGTGCCAGCAGCCCCTACAGACTAGCGGGGTTAACAGATACGCAGTATTTT. Translated, it gives CASSPYRLAGLTDTQYF.

This chain uses TRBV4-2 with TRBJ1-4, with no clear D. Germline V gene data show CDR1 as LGHNA and CDR2 as YNFKEQ. The CDR3 length is 15 residues. Trimming removed 3 bases from V and 6 bases from J, with 14 bases in between. Written as DNA, the CDR3 is TGTGCCAGCAGCCATATCGCGGAGTCGGATGAAAAACTGTTTTTT. Translating gives CASSHIAESDEKLFF.

The chain links TRBV30 to TRBJ1-1; 7 bases align to TRBD1. Per germline, CDR1 GTSNPN and CDR2 SVGIG (reference sequence). The CDR3 spans 13 residues. V was pared by 4 bases and J by 7 bases, with 9 bases of the junction left unmatched. CDR3 sequence reads: CAWTQGGTGEAFF. DNA of the CDR3: TGTGCCTGGACCCAAGGGGGCACCGGTGAAGCTTTCTTT.

The genes are TRBV6-2 or TRBV6-3 and TRBJ2-1; TRBD2 matches at 8 bases. CDR1 MNHEY and CDR2 SVGEGT come from the germline V gene. J lost 8 bases, V lost 4 bases, and 7 bases had no gene match. CDR3 length equals 14 residues. The CDR3 here is CASSSPIAGHEQFF. The CDR3 nucleotides are TGTGCCAGCAGTTCTCCGATAGCGGGGCATGAGCAGTTCTTC.

J is TRBJ1-2 and V is TRBV7-9, with 7 bases identical to TRBD1. The germline gives CDR1 SEHNR, CDR2 FQNEAQ (reference sequence). The V gene end was trimmed by 5 bases and the J gene end by 2 bases; junction bases not matched to a gene: 8. The CDR3 contains 15 residues. The CDR3 sequence: CASSGVGQINYGYTF. DNA for the CDR3: TGTGCCAGCAGCGGTGTGGGACAGATAAACTATGGCTACACCTTC.

This clone was counted ten times or more. The chain couples TRBV13 to TRBJ1-2, with TRBD1 identical over 7 bases. Germline CDR1 reads PRHDT; CDR2 reads FYEKMQ (reference sequence). CDR3 size: 14 residues. The trim removed 3 bases at V and 4 bases at J, leaving 5 bases unmatched. The CDR3 sequence is CASSFGQDGYGYTF. The CDR3 DNA follows: TGTGCCAGCAGCTTCGGACAGGATGGCTATGGCTACACCTTC. Drawing the rest from reference TRBV13 and TRBJ1-2, the complete variable domain is AAGVIQSPRHLIKEKRETATLKCYPIPRHDTVYWYQQGPGQDPQFLISFYEKMQSDKGSIPDRFSAQQFSDYHSELNMSSLELGDSALYFCASSFGQDGYGYTFGSGTRLTVV.

In its sample, this clone was seen a few times. This rearrangement joins TRBV18 to TRBJ1-4, with a possible D match to TRBD1 (5 bases). This CDR3 comprises 17 residues. The V end was cut by 3 bases, the J end by 5 bases, with 19 bases between. CDR1 and CDR2 (germline): KGHSH, LQKENI. The CDR3 nucleotides read TGTGCCAGCTCACCTTCGGGAGGGGCAGGACTAAATGAAAAACTGTTTTTT. Translated, it gives CASSPSGGAGLNEKLFF.

The chain joins TRBV3-1 (or the pseudogene TRBV3-2) to TRBJ1-1, with 11 bases lining up with TRBD1. The CDR3 loop spans 14 amino acids. V lost 3 bases and J lost 5; bases outside the gene matches: 2. Germline CDR1 reads LGHDT; CDR2 reads YNNKEL (reference sequence). The CDR3 DNA follows: TGTGCCAGCAGCCAGGACAGGGGGCGGACTGAAGCTTTCTTT. Protein: CASSQDRGRTEAFF.

The rearrangement joins TRBV12-3 or TRBV12-4 to TRBJ1-1; D not certain. V gave up 3 bases and J gave up 1 base, with 6 bases separating them. The CDR3 has 13 amino acids. CDR3 amino acids: CASSFMRNTEAFF. In DNA, the CDR3 is TGTGCCAGCAGTTTTATGCGGAACACTGAAGCTTTCTTT.

The genes are TRBV5-5 and TRBJ2-5, with D unclear. CDR3 length: 16 amino acids. In germline, CDR1 is SGHKS, CDR2 YYEKEE (reference sequence). V was cut by 1 base and J by 5 bases, with 18 bases left in between. In DNA form, the CDR3 reads TGTGCCAGCAGCTTGAATCGAGCAGGCACTGGCGAGACCCAGTACTTC. Protein sequence: CASSLNRAGTGETQYF.

The chain recombines TRBV28 with TRBJ1-2; TRBD1 matches at 7 bases. Germline-derived CDR1 and CDR2 are MDHEN and SYDVKM. V lost 6 bases and J lost 4; bases outside the gene matches: 8. CDR3 size: 14 residues. The CDR3 coding sequence is TGTGCCAGCAGCCGAACAGGGGTCCCCTATGGCTACACCTTC. Amino acids: CASSRTGVPYGYTF.